A selection of T cell receptor beta chains follows, all from one sample in a study of blood T cell repertoires in COVID-19. The data were produced by immunoSEQ multiplex PCR, yet TCRdb's version contains in-frame clones alone and is incomplete. Here the sample spans 25,000 to 30,000 clones, around 95% being singletons. The sequencing sample was made of peripheral blood. The receptors stem from a human donor with active COVID-19. The donor label of this sample is uncertain. The CDR3 runs from the conserved cysteine through the conserved F or W. The D gene is left open where the match is weak. Part of the rows lack a size; the others show once, few, many or a class for expanded clones.

CASSLAVGTSENEEQYF | TGTGCCAGCAGCTTAGCGGTAGGGACTAGCGAGAATGAAGAGCAGTACTTC | TRBJ2-7 | TRBV7-9 | TRBD2 | -
CASSSAGLAQETQYF | TGTGCCAGTAGTTCGGCGGGACTAGCCCAAGAGACCCAGTACTTC | TRBJ2-5 | TRBV19 | TRBD2 | -
CATSDFGGRLAEGGDTQYF | TGTGCCACCAGTGATTTTGGAGGAAGACTAGCGGAGGGGGGAGATACGCAGTATTTT | TRBJ2-3 | TRBV24-1 | TRBD2 | -
CASSNPWGLAGGPNTGELFF | TGTGCCAGTAGTAACCCCTGGGGACTAGCGGGGGGACCGAACACCGGGGAGCTGTTTTTT | TRBJ2-2 | TRBV19 | TRBD2 | -
CASSWTEQETQYF | TGTGCCAGCAGTTGGACAGAACAAGAGACCCAGTACTTC | TRBJ2-5 | TRBV27 | - | -
CASSQVGGNGNYEQYF | TGCGCCAGCAGCCAAGTAGGGGGCAACGGGAACTACGAGCAGTACTTC | TRBJ2-7 | TRBV4-1 | TRBD1 | -
CSVAGALGPTYEQYF | TGCAGCGTTGCAGGGGCGCTGGGGCCAACCTACGAGCAGTACTTC | TRBJ2-7 | TRBV29-1 | - | -
CASSLGTATNEKLFF | TGTGCCAGCAGCTTGGGGACAGCAACTAATGAAAAACTGTTTTTT | TRBJ1-4 | TRBV5-5 | - | -
CASSYGGLDAKLFF | TGTGCCAGCAGTTACGGAGGACTGGACGCAAAACTGTTTTTT | TRBJ1-4 | TRBV6-6 | - | -
CASSPGTSGIDEQFF | TGTGCCAGCAGCCCTGGGACTAGCGGGATCGATGAGCAGTTCTTC | TRBJ2-1 | TRBV14 | TRBD2 | -
CASSETGSTEAFF | TGTGCCAGCTCCGAAACAGGGAGCACTGAAGCTTTCTTT | TRBJ1-1 | TRBV18 | - | once
CSVPREVEETQYF | TGCAGCGTTCCCAGGGAGGTAGAAGAGACCCAGTACTTC | TRBJ2-5 | TRBV29-1 | - | -
CASSADTRHEQYF | TGTGCCAGCAGTGCGGATACACGACACGAGCAGTACTTC | TRBJ2-7 | TRBV28 | - | once
CASGGQGGGFIVETQYF | TGTGCCAGCGGAGGGCAAGGGGGGGGTTTCATAGTGGAGACCCAGTACTTC | TRBJ2-5 | TRBV9 | - | -
CASSYSPSAAYEQYF | TGTGCCAGCAGTTACTCGCCCTCGGCGGCCTACGAGCAGTACTTC | TRBJ2-7 | TRBV6-6 | - | -
CASSTGTSEAFF | TGTGCCAGCAGTACAGGGACATCAGAAGCTTTCTTT | TRBJ1-1 | TRBV6-2/TRBV6-3 | - | few
CASSYPTSGIYEQYF | TGTGCCAGCAGTTACCCAACTAGCGGGATCTACGAGCAGTACTTC | TRBJ2-7 | TRBV6-5 | TRBD2 | -
CASSVAVGQAQETQYF | TGTGCCAGCAGCGTAGCGGTGGGCCAGGCCCAAGAGACCCAGTACTTC | TRBJ2-5 | TRBV9 | - | -
CASNPTGQGSPGELFF | TGTGCCAGCAACCCTACTGGACAGGGCTCTCCCGGGGAGCTGTTTTTT | TRBJ2-2 | TRBV28 | TRBD1 | -
CASSGPRATYTEAFF | TGTGCCAGCAGTGGCCCGCGGGCCACCTACACTGAAGCTTTCTTT | TRBJ1-1 | TRBV6-2/TRBV6-3 | - | -
CATTVPGLAGCGSCEQFF | TGTGCCACCACCGTCCCGGGACTAGCGGGATGCGGGTCATGTGAGCAGTTCTTC | TRBJ2-1 | TRBV24-1 | TRBD2 | -